This is a list of T cell receptor beta chains from one sample in a study of beta chain features in type 1 diabetes. The protocol was immunoSEQ multiplex PCR, while the TCRdb copy is restricted to in-frame clones and leaves out a portion. The sample consists of 300,000 to 400,000 clones, over 9.5% of them appearing once. The sequencing sample was made of naive CD4+ T cells from blood. These receptors were obtained from a man in his late teens or twenties in good health. The CDR3 runs from the conserved cysteine through the conserved F or W. A D gene is named only where the DNA matches it firmly. For some rows the clone size is stated as once, few or many, or as a class when expanded; others skip it.

d_gene,v_gene,abundance,j_gene,CDR3nt,CDR3aa
TRBD1,TRBV9,NA,TRBJ2-7,TGTGCCAGCAGCCGACAGGGGAGGCAGTACTTC,CASSRQGRQYF
NA,TRBV9,few,TRBJ2-5,TGTGCCAGCAACCGGTTAGCCCTCCGGGGAGAGACCCAGTACTTC,CASNRLALRGETQYF
TRBD1,TRBV6-1,NA,TRBJ1-2,TGTGCCAGCATCGGACAGGGAGGGGGCTACACCTTC,CASIGQGGGYTF
NA,TRBV18,few,TRBJ2-7,TGTGCCAGCTCACCTCGGGACAACTACGAGCAGTACTTC,CASSPRDNYEQYF
TRBD1,TRBV7-3,NA,TRBJ1-2,TGTGCCAGCAGCTTAGGTGGACAGGGAGCTGCCTTC,CASSLGGQGAAF
NA,TRBV27,NA,TRBJ2-1,TGTGCCAGCAACAGTGAGCAGTTCTTC,CASNSEQFF
NA,TRBV15,few,TRBJ1-1,TGTGCCACCAGGACGGGACACCCCTTGAACACTGAAGCTTTCTTT,CATRTGHPLNTEAFF
NA,TRBV7-9,many,TRBJ2-7,TGTGCCAGCAGGGAGGGAGACGAGCAGTACTTC,CASREGDEQYF
NA,TRBV5-1,NA,TRBJ2-7,TGCGCCAGCCGCGGGACAGACTCCTACGAGCAGTACTTC,CASRGTDSYEQYF
NA,TRBV7-2,NA,TRBJ1-6,TGTGCCAGCAGCTTACCGGGACAAGTTAATTCACCCCTCCACTTT,CASSLPGQVNSPLHF
NA,TRBV7-3,NA,TRBJ1-1,TGTGCCAGCAGCAATAGCCCGGGCACTGAAGCTTTCTTT,CASSNSPGTEAFF
TRBD1,TRBV7-2,NA,TRBJ1-2,TGTGCCAGCAGCAAAGAGGGGGCGGGCGGCTACACCTTC,CASSKEGAGGYTF
NA,TRBV5-6,NA,TRBJ2-5,TGTGCCAGCAGCCTCCGTGGCCCCCAAGAGACCCAGTACTTC,CASSLRGPQETQYF
NA,TRBV10-3,NA,TRBJ2-5,TGTGCCATCAGTGACAGGGAAGAGACCCAGTACTTC,CAISDREETQYF
NA,TRBV6-4,NA,TRBJ1-5,TGTGCCAGCAGCCCCACCCGGGGGGAGAATCAGCCCCAGCATTTT,CASSPTRGENQPQHF
NA,TRBV7-6,few,TRBJ2-7,TGTGCCAGCAGCTTAGGAGTTTCGTACGAGCAGTACTTC,CASSLGVSYEQYF
NA,TRBV7-7,few,TRBJ2-1,TGTGCTAGCAGCCCTAGTACATACAATGAGCAGTTCTTC,CASSPSTYNEQFF
NA,TRBV6-5,NA,TRBJ2-5,TGTGCCAGCAGTTACCCTGACAGAAAAGAGACCCAGTACTTC,CASSYPDRKETQYF
TRBD1,TRBV7-2,few,TRBJ1-1,TGTGCCAGCAGCCAGGGACAGGGGGCTTCGTGGAGCACTGAAGCTTTCTTT,CASSQGQGASWSTEAFF
TRBD2,TRBV27,few,TRBJ2-3,TGTGCCACCAGACTAGCGGGGGGCACAGATACGCAGTATTTT,CATRLAGGTDTQYF
NA,TRBV6-5,NA,TRBJ1-4,TGTGCCAGCACCCGGGGACTTAATGAAAAACTGTTTTTT,CASTRGLNEKLFF
TRBD2,TRBV5-1,few,TRBJ2-3,TGCGCCAGCAGCCGGGAGGAGTTCACAGATACGCAGTATTTT,CASSREEFTDTQYF